This record covers a single T cell receptor (beta chain). The data are from a study of blood T cell repertoires in COVID-19. About the research overall: T cells, B-cell-depleted T cells, or PBMCs provided the cDNA or gDNA that served as material.

The germline V gene encodes CDR1 ENHRY and CDR2 SYGVKD. The CDR3 has 17 residues. V lost 4 bases and J lost 5; bases outside the gene matches: 14. The authors' processing: Amplification of reference gene primers was used by the study to estimate nucleated cell counts. Data came from immunoSEQ multiplex PCR; TCRdb stores just in-frame clones and leaves some out. V and J calls plus clone size are reproduced from that table; the DNA served to infer D and trimming. The sample lists fewer than 300,000 clones, over 65% seen once, with 2% to 3% in the top ten. The V and J genes are TRBV10-3 and TRBJ2-1; 7 positions match TRBD2. The TCR was taken from a woman in her 70s with active or convalescent COVID-19. What was sequenced was peripheral blood. The CDR3: CAISVGVTGTTNNEQFF. The DNA for the CDR3 is TGTGCCATCAGTGTAGGCGTAACCGGGACTACCAACAATGAGCAGTTCTTC.